This paragraph covers one T cell receptor beta chain sequence. Its antigen is not known. This sample is part of a study of T-cell memory formation after mild COVID-19. Findings and caveats of the study: CD4+ clones that contracted lay mainly in CM and EM; CD8+ ones lay in EMRA.

TCRdb reprocessed the 5' RACE reads with MiXCR, giving one entry per CDR3 protein. This repertoire shows around 510,000 distinct CDR3 sequences, about 22% found once; its top ten account for approximately 8.4%. The CDR3 extends over 16 amino acids. Germline V CDR1 and CDR2: LGHDT, YNNKEL (reference sequence). Germline trimming cut 1 base from V and 4 bases from J; bases unmatched to any gene: 4. Sequencing input: PBMCs or a T cell subset sorted from them (not recorded which). The chain employs TRBV3-1 and TRBJ2-1; TRBD1 matches 10 bases. The receptor comes from an adult woman who had mild COVID-19 (a few samples of this study predate the infection). Cell type and time point are not known. DNA for the CDR3: TGTGCCAGCAGCCAAGCAGGGACAGGGGCGTACAATGAGCAGTTCTTC. Translating it yields CASSQAGTGAYNEQFF.